This TCR beta chain appears in the sequencing data of a study of tissue T cells after allogeneic stem cell transplantation. This clone was seen a few times. Antigen unknown. Mouse gene names apply. The CDR3 end lies 1 residue beyond the end of the read and is filled in from the germline J gene. Profiled with immunoSEQ multiplex PCR; TCRdb holds only in-frame clones, not every one. The sample includes under 25,000 clones, approximately 77% of them seen just once. Points from the study as a whole: In patients and mice, blood and spleen missed much of tissue repertoire. Anatomically similar tissues had similar TCR repertoires within each patient. Across patients, clones rarely overlapped, yet motif clusters were shared tissue-specifically. Which tissue TCRs were alloreactive or antigen-specific was not determined. Some clones might be persisting host cells.

Germline loops: CDR1 GFQATS, CDR2 STVNSAI. Trimming removed 4 bases from V and 0 bases from J, with 8 bases in between. This CDR3 spans 13 amino acids. V is TRBV20 and J is TRBJ2-3; a weak D match, TRBD1 (5 bases). The sequence derives from a female BALB/c mouse in good health. The mice in this strain carry MHC haplotype H2-d. Input material: spleen. The CDR3: CGAKDISAETLYF. The CDR3 DNA, read in part, is TGTGGTGCTAAGGACATTAGTGCAGAAACGCTGTAT.